This TCR beta chain was identified in a study of cytomegalovirus exposure and HLA in healthy donors. PCR primers comprised 60 Vbeta and 13 Jbeta primers. This table comes from immunoSEQ multiplex PCR, and its TCRdb copy is limited to in-frame clones, with some not included. The repertoire consists of 100,000 to 150,000 clones, with more than 75% occurring once and the leading ten covering about 8.1%. Turning to this clone: Antigen specificity is unknown.

Broader study findings: Specificity of three CMV-associated chains for CMV antigens was verified in vitro. Later on, an analysis tied 15,000 to 20,000 TCR beta sequences to HLA alleles at 0.05 false discovery rate. Per a prior analysis, the majority of TCR beta V segments were productive roughly 87% or roughly 30% of the time.

The sequenced sample was PBMCs. The TCR sequence derives from a woman in her forties or fifties in good health and CMV-seropositive.

As DNA, the CDR3 is TGTGCCAGCAGCTTGGGAGCGGGAGTTGGTACAGATACGCAGTATTTT. Translating gives CASSLGAGVGTDTQYF. The chain has TRBV5-4 and TRBJ2-3, with TRBD2 matching over 8 bases. V shed 0 bases, J shed 3 bases, and the junction held 6 bases outside the gene matches. The germline V gene has CDR1 SGHNT and CDR2 YYREEE (reference sequence). CDR3 length: 16 residues.